Listed here are 19 T cell receptor beta chains from one sample, sequenced in a study of long-term antiretroviral therapy in people with HIV. The immunoSEQ assay was v3.0, run at survey level. The data were produced by immunoSEQ multiplex PCR, yet TCRdb's version contains in-frame clones alone and is incomplete. The profile covers about 25,000 clones, with roughly 80% appearing a single time and around 10% taken by the ten largest. This sample comprised unsorted PBMCs, obtained 2.1 years after starting antiretroviral therapy. These receptors were obtained from a man aged 30 to 39 with HIV.

The V gene is TRBV20-1, the J gene TRBJ1-2; D remains unclear. CDR1 is DFQATT and CDR2 is SNEGSKA in the germline V gene (reference sequence). The CDR3 loop spans 9 amino acids. V lost 2 bases to trimming and J lost 10 bases, with 5 bases between them. CDR3 bases: TGCAGTGCTAGAAATTACTACACCTTC. It yields the protein CSARNYYTF.

This chain joins TRBV19 and TRBJ1-2; perhaps TRBD1 as D (5 bases). The CDR3 length is 13 residues. V was pared by 3 bases and J by 4 bases, with 9 bases between. CDR1 and CDR2 from the germline V gene are LNHDA and SQIVND (reference sequence). This CDR3 reads CASSISGGYGYTF. CDR3 nucleotide sequence: TGTGCCAGTAGTATTTCCGGGGGCTATGGCTACACCTTC.

The rearrangement uses TRBV27 and TRBJ2-7; a possible D gene is TRBD2 (5 bases). V shed 3 bases and J shed 4 bases, with 10 bases lying between them. Germline CDR1 MNHEY, CDR2 SMNVEV (reference sequence). There are 13 residues in the CDR3. CDR3 bases: TGTGCCAGCAGTTTTGGCCCGGGGTACGAGCAGTACTTC. Protein sequence: CASSFGPGYEQYF.

By share, this clone ranks as medium-sized. The gene calls are TRBV10-3 and TRBJ2-3; 8 positions agree with TRBD2. CDR1 and CDR2 (germline): ENHRY, SYGVKD. V lost 10 bases and J lost 0; bases outside the gene matches: 12. This CDR3 comprises 16 residues. In DNA form, the CDR3 reads TGTGCCACCACAAGAACTGCTAGCGGGAGCACAGATACGCAGTATTTT. This gives the protein CATTRTASGSTDTQYF.

The CDR3 nucleotides read TGTGCCAGCAGGACGGGGGTTGTCACAGATACGCAGTATTTT. Translating gives CASRTGVVTDTQYF. The chain employs TRBV25-1 and TRBJ2-3; tentative D call: TRBD2 (6 bases). Germline V CDR1 and CDR2: MGHDK, SYGVNS. Trimming removed 6 bases from V and 2 bases from J, with 12 bases in between. The CDR3 totals 14 residues.

The chain is built from TRBV6-6 and TRBJ1-5; the match to TRBD1 covers 7 bases. The ends lost 6 bases at V and 0 bases at J; junction bases unmatched: 5. CDR3 length: 15 amino acids. The germline gives CDR1 MNHNY, CDR2 SVGAGI (reference sequence). CDR3 in DNA: TGTGCCAGCAGCAGCGGGACAGCTAGCAATCAGCCCCAGCATTTT. It yields the protein CASSSGTASNQPQHF.

This clone was seen only a few times. V usage is TRBV30 and J usage is TRBJ1-3; D is undetermined. From germline, CDR1 is GTSNPN and CDR2 SVGIG (reference sequence). V gave up 4 bases and J gave up 0 bases, with 4 bases separating them. CDR3 size: 12 residues. The CDR3 loop is CAWMDSGNTIYF. CDR3 DNA sequence: TGTGCCTGGATGGACTCTGGAAACACCATATATTTT.

This clone was observed a single time. The chain carries TRBV10-3 and TRBJ2-3; 9 bases align to TRBD2. V dropped 11 bases and J dropped 9; count of bases not matched to a gene: 12. Germline-derived CDR1 and CDR2 are ENHRY and SYGVKD. The CDR3 contains 13 residues. CDR3 nucleotide sequence: TGTGCCGCACTCGGGCGGGAGGGTGAAACGCAGTATTTT. This gives the protein CAALGREGETQYF.

The rearrangement joins TRBV25-1 to TRBJ2-7, with TRBD1 matching 9 bases. This CDR3 region has 16 residues. Germline CDR1 and CDR2: MGHDK and SYGVNS. J was trimmed by 4 bases and V by 4 bases; bases with no gene match: 11. The CDR3 is CASSATRGQGFYEQYF. CDR3 DNA: TGTGCCAGCAGTGCTACCCGGGGACAGGGATTTTACGAGCAGTACTTC.

J is TRBJ1-1 and V is TRBV5-4, with a weak D call TRBD1 (5 bases). V lost 1 base, J lost 6 bases, and 13 bases lay in between. This CDR3 comprises 14 residues. The germline CDR1 and CDR2 sequences are SGHNT and YYREEE (reference sequence). The DNA of the CDR3 is TGTGCCAGCAGCTTGAGGCTGGGGACGTCTGAAGCTTTCTTT. Amino acids: CASSLRLGTSEAFF.

The sample holds one count of this clone. The rearrangement uses TRBV4-1 and TRBJ2-1; 9 bases match TRBD2. This CDR3 is built from 15 residues. The germline CDR1 and CDR2 sequences are MGHRA and YSYEKL. The trim removed 7 bases at V and 5 bases at J, leaving 9 bases unmatched. CDR3 sequence: CASTKGAGGHNEQFF. In DNA form, the CDR3 reads TGCGCCAGCACCAAGGGAGCGGGAGGCCACAATGAGCAGTTCTTC.

J is TRBJ2-7 and V is TRBV13; 7 bases fit TRBD2. CDR3 size: 14 residues. Germline V gene sequence: CDR1 PRHDT, CDR2 FYEKMQ (reference sequence). V shed 3 bases and J 0 bases; nucleotides not matched to a gene: 2. This CDR3 reads CASSLGRGSYEQYF. The CDR3 DNA reads TGTGCCAGCAGCTTGGGGAGGGGCTCCTACGAGCAGTACTTC.

This clone came up once. As DNA, the CDR3 is TGTGCCAGCAGCGGCAGCTCCTACGAGCAGTACTTC. Protein sequence: CASSGSSYEQYF. This rearrangement joins TRBV6-6 to TRBJ2-7; D remains unclear. V was trimmed by 6 bases and J by 0 bases, leaving 6 bases between them. This CDR3 has 12 amino acids. Germline V gives CDR1 MNHNY, CDR2 SVGAGI (reference sequence).

This clone is a singleton in its sample. This chain links TRBV11-2 with TRBJ1-6, with a tentative D call TRBD1 (6 bases). Germline CDR1 SGHAT, CDR2 FQNNGV. CDR3 length equals 16 residues. The ends were cut back, 2 bases at V and 10 bases at J, with 18 bases in the middle. CDR3 region: CASSLKGGGGGSPLHF. Here the CDR3 DNA reads TGTGCCAGCAGCTTAAAGGGGGGCGGCGGGGGATCACCCCTCCACTTT.

This clone was seen a single time. The rearrangement joins TRBV7-2 to TRBJ2-3, with a tentative D call TRBD1 (5 bases). The CDR3 length is 15 residues. CDR1 is SGHTA and CDR2 is FQGNSA in the germline V gene. The V and J ends lost 2 bases and 2 bases respectively, with 11 bases between them. The CDR3 DNA sequence: TGTGCCAGCAGCTTACACCGACAGTCCACAGATACGCAGTATTTT. This encodes CASSLHRQSTDTQYF.

The chain employs TRBV19 and TRBJ2-1; D perhaps matches TRBD1 (6 bases). The CDR3 runs to 14 residues. V lost 1 base, J lost 4 bases, and 8 bases lay in between. Germline values: CDR1 LNHDA, CDR2 SQIVND (reference sequence). The CDR3 is CASSIGGQYNEQFF. As DNA, the CDR3 is TGTGCCAGTAGTATAGGGGGGCAGTACAATGAGCAGTTCTTC.

This clone was recorded once. The V call is TRBV29-1, the J call TRBJ2-1, with D tentatively TRBD1 (5 bases). The CDR3 totals 14 residues. Germline V gene sequence: CDR1 SQVTM, CDR2 ANQGSEA. Trimming took 5 bases from V and 6 from J, leaving 17 bases between them. As DNA, the CDR3 is TGCAGCGTTAGGGGTTTGACTGAGACCAATGAGCAGTTCTTC. This translates into CSVRGLTETNEQFF.

The chain has TRBV7-3 and TRBJ2-7; 11 positions match TRBD2. The CDR3 consists of 16 residues. Unmatched junction bases numbered 5, after V lost 1 base and J lost 3 bases. Germline V lookup: CDR1 SGHTA, CDR2 FQGTGA. CDR3 loop: CASSLSPTSGGYEQYF. CDR3 nucleotides: TGTGCCAGCAGCTTAAGTCCCACTAGCGGGGGCTACGAGCAGTACTTC.

The genes are TRBV27 and TRBJ1-4, with D perhaps matching TRBD1 (5 bases). Germline-derived CDR1 and CDR2 are MNHEY and SMNVEV (reference sequence). V shed 3 bases and J shed 5 bases, with 10 bases lying between them. The CDR3 consists of 14 residues. The CDR3 here is CASSFRGENEKLFF. The CDR3 bases are TGTGCCAGCAGTTTCCGGGGGGAAAATGAAAAACTGTTTTTT.